A single T cell receptor (beta chain) is shown here with its context. What it binds is unknown. TCRdb itself ran the reads through MiXCR, one entry per CDR3 protein. The table includes about 67,000 distinct CDR3 sequences, 49% detected once. This entry belongs to a study of type 1 regulatory T cells. Study in general: T-allo10 is an in vitro-generated, Tr1-enriched CD4 T cell product specific for alloantigen.

The length of the CDR3 is 15 residues. The junction had 6 bases not matched to a gene; V was cut back by 4 bases and J by 2 bases. Germline values: CDR1 MNHNY, CDR2 SVGAGI (reference sequence). The origin of this receptor is a human donor in good health. The rearrangement joins TRBV6-6 to TRBJ2-7; TRBD2 agrees at 9 bases. Sequencing used cultured non-Tr1 T cells, either the whole culture or a sorted T cell fraction (not recorded which). The DNA of the CDR3 is TGTGCCAGCAGTTCCCTTGGCGGGGGGGCCTACGAGCAGTACTTC. Translated, it gives CASSSLGGGAYEQYF.